This T cell receptor beta chain stems from a study of naive and memory T cell subsets. Study outcomes and limitations: Especially in CD8 cells, naive repertoires contained a few larger clonotypes, possibly CD45RA-re-expressing memory cells.

Both TRBC1 and TRBC2 were covered by a beta constant-region primer of two equimolar oligonucleotides. Nested alpha and beta constant-region primers with the SP2 primer drove four PCR rounds on ligated cDNA. Via MiXCR, TCRdb re-called the UMI-ligation and nested PCR reads, giving one row per CDR3 protein. The data show 130,000 to 150,000 distinct CDR3 sequences, with 15% to 20% seen just once and about 0.13% held by the top ten. After the first PCR, alpha and beta chain libraries were processed separately. After removal of 4 bases from V and 4 bases from J, the junction contained 8 bases not matched to a gene. Germline lookup yields CDR1 SGHKS and CDR2 YYEKEE (reference sequence). The CDR3 length is 15 residues. This clonotype was seen a few times. Its antigen is unidentified.

Sequenced sample: naive CD4+ T cells from blood. The source is a human donor in good health. The chain links TRBV5-5 to TRBJ2-1, with TRBD2 identical over 7 bases. CDR3 coding DNA: TGTGCCAGCAGCCTCCTGACGGGACTATACAATGAGCAGTTCTTC. It codes for CASSLLTGLYNEQFF.